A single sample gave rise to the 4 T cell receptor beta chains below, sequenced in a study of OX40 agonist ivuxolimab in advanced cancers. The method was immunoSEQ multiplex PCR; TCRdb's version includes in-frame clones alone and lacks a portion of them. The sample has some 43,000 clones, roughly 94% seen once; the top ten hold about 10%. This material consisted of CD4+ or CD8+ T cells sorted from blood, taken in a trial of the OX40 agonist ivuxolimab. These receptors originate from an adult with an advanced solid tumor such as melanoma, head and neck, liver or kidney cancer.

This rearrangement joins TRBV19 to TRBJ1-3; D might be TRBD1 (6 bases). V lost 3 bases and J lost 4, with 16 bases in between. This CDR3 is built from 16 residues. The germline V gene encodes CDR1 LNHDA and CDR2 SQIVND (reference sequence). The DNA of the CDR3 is TGTGCCAGTAGTATGCCCCTCAGGGGACTGGGAAACACCATATATTTT. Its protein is CASSMPLRGLGNTIYF.

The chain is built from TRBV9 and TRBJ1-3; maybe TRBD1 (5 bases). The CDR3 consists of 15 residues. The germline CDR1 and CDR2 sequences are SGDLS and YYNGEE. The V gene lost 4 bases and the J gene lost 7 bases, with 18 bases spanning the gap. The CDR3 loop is CASSPADSISNTIYF. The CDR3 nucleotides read TGTGCCAGCAGCCCAGCCGACAGTATCTCGAACACCATATATTTT. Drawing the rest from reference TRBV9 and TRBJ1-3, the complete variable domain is DSGVTQTPKHLITATGQRVTLRCSPRSGDLSVYWYQQSLDQGLQFLIQYYNGEERAKGNILERFSAQQFPDLHSELNLSSLELGDSALYFCASSPADSISNTIYFGEGSWLTVV.

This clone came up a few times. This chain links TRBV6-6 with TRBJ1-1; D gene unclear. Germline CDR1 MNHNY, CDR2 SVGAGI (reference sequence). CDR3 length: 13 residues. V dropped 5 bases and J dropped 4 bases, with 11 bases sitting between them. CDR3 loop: CASSVYLGTEAFF. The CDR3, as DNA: TGTGCCAGCAGTGTATATCTAGGCACTGAAGCTTTCTTT.

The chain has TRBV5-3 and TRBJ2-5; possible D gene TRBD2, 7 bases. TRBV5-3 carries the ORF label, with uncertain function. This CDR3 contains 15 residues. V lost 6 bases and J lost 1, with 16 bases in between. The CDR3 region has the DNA TGTGCCAGAACTCGCGGGGAGGGGGTCCAAGAGACCCAGTACTTC. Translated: CARTRGEGVQETQYF.